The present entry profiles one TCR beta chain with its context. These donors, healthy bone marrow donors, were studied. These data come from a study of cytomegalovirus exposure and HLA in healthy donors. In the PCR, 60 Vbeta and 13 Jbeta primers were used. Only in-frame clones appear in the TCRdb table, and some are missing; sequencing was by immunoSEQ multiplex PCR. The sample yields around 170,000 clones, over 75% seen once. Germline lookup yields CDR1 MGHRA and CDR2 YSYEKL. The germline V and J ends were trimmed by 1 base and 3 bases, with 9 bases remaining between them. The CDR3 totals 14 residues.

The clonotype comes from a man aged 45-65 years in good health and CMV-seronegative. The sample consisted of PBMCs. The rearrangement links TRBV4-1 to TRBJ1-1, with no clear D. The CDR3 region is CASSQASQDTEAFF. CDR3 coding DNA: TGCGCCAGCAGCCAAGCAAGCCAAGACACTGAAGCTTTCTTT.